This TCR beta chain was captured in a study of OX40 agonist ivuxolimab in advanced cancers. Study overall: Every 2 weeks, patients got intravenous ivuxolimab at one of six dose levels (0.01-10 mg/kg). General study results and limits: Antigen specificity remained undetermined for the expanded peripheral T cells.

Turning to this clone: Its antigen is unidentified.

Sequencing was performed with immunoSEQ multiplex PCR; in TCRdb, only in-frame clones are kept and a portion is missing. In the table there are some 45,000 clones, approximately 91% of which are singletons. Germline V gene lookup returns CDR1 SNHLY and CDR2 FYNNEI. V lost 6 bases, J lost 10 bases, and 18 bases lay in between. The CDR3 is made up of 13 amino acids. This sequence was found in an adult with an advanced solid tumor such as melanoma, head and neck, liver or kidney cancer. The specimen comprised CD4+ or CD8+ T cells sorted from blood, sampled in a trial of the OX40 agonist ivuxolimab. The chain carries TRBV2 and TRBJ1-1; possible D gene TRBD1, 5 bases. The CDR3 DNA reads TGTGCCAGCAGGCCCGGGGCTAGAGTTGGAGCTTTCTTT. Translated: CASRPGARVGAFF.